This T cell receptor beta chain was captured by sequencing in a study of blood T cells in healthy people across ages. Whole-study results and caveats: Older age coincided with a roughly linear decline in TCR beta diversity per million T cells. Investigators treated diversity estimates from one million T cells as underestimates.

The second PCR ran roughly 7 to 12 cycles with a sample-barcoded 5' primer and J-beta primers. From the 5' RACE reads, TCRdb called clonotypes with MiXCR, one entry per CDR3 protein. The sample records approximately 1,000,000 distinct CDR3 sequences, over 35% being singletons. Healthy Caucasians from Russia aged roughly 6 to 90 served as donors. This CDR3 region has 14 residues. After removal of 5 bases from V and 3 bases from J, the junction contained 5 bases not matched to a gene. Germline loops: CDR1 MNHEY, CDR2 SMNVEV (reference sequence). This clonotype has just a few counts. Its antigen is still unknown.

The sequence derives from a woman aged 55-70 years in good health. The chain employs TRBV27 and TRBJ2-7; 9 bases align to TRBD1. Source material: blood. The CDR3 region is CASSGDRAYYEQYF. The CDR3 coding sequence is TGTGCCAGCAGTGGGGACAGGGCTTACTACGAGCAGTACTTC.